These 3 T cell receptor beta chains were all obtained from the same sample, sequenced in a study of cytomegalovirus exposure and HLA in healthy donors. Sequencing was performed with immunoSEQ multiplex PCR; in TCRdb, only in-frame clones are kept and a portion is missing. The table records approximately 270,000 clones, 70% to 90% of them present only once. Sequencing was done on a sample of PBMCs. Receptors were obtained from a woman under 30 in good health and CMV-seronegative.

The chain couples TRBV2 to TRBJ1-2, with TRBD1 matching 8 bases. V lost 6 bases, J lost 5 bases, and 11 bases stayed unmatched. CDR3 size: 15 residues. Germline V lookup: CDR1 SNHLY, CDR2 FYNNEI. The chain's CDR3 is CASSQPGGDVYGYTF. In nucleotides, the CDR3 is TGTGCCAGCAGCCAGCCAGGGGGCGACGTATATGGCTACACCTTC.

A single count supports this clone. V usage is TRBV5-6 and J usage is TRBJ1-1; a weak D match, TRBD1 (5 bases). V gave up 0 bases and J gave up 7 bases, with 16 bases separating them. From germline, CDR1 is SGHDT and CDR2 YYEEEE. CDR3 length: 15 residues. CDR3 bases: TGTGCCAGCAGCTTGGTCGGGACCGGCGGGGGTGAAGCTTTCTTT. As protein: CASSLVGTGGGEAFF.

The rearrangement uses TRBV7-2 and TRBJ2-1, with D possibly being TRBD1 (5 bases). CDR3 size: 14 residues. Germline-derived CDR1 and CDR2 are SGHTA and FQGNSA. The V end was cut by 2 bases, the J end by 5 bases, with 10 bases between. The CDR3 DNA reads as TGTGCCAGCAGCTTAAGGCAGGGCAACAATGAGCAGTTCTTC. This encodes CASSLRQGNNEQFF. The full variable domain, with the rest looked up from reference TRBV7-2 and TRBJ2-1, is GAGVSQSPSNKVTEKGKDVELRCDPISGHTALYWYRQSLGQGLEFLIYFQGNSAPDKSGLPSDRFSAERTGGSVSTLTIQRTQQEDSAVYLCASSLRQGNNEQFFGPGTRLTVL.